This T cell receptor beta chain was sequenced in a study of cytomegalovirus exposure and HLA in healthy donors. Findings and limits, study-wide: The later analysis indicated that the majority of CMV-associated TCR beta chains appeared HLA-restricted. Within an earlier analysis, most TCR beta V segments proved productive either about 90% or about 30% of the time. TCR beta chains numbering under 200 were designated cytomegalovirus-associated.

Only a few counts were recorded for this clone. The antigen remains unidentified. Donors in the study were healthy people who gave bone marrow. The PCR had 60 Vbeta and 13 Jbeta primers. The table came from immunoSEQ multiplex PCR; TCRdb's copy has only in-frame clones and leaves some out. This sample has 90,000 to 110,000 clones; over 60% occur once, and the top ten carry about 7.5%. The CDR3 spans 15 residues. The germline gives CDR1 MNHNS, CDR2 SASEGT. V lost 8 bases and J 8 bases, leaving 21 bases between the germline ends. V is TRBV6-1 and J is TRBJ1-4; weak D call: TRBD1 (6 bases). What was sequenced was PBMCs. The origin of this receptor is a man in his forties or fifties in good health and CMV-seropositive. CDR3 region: CASRVPGHSIEKLFF. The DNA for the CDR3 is TGTGCCAGCCGCGTGCCGGGACATTCGATCGAAAAACTGTTTTTT.